These 23 T cell receptor beta chains originate from one sample sequenced in a study of cytomegalovirus exposure and HLA in healthy donors. It was with 60 Vbeta and 13 Jbeta primers that the PCR ran. The assay was immunoSEQ multiplex PCR, and TCRdb's table has in-frame clones only and misses some. The table counts just over 150,000 clones; 1% to 1.5% lies in the top ten. Input material: PBMCs. These receptors were collected from a woman aged 55 to 70 in good health and CMV-seronegative.

The chain carries TRBV11-2 and TRBJ2-2; 10 bases match TRBD2. Germline-derived CDR1 and CDR2 are SGHAT and FQNNGV. The CDR3 extends over 15 amino acids. The junction had 4 bases not matched to a gene; V was cut back by 3 bases and J by 6 bases. This CDR3 reads CASSFALAGAGELFF. CDR3 nucleotides: TGTGCCAGCAGCTTCGCTCTAGCGGGAGCCGGGGAGCTGTTTTTT.

Turning to this clone: One junction end disagrees with the germline gene, perhaps due to a read error. V and J are TRBV7-2 and TRBJ2-7, with 8 positions matching TRBD1. CDR3 length equals 13 residues. Germline V gene data show CDR1 as SGHTA and CDR2 as FQGNSA. Here the CDR3 DNA reads TGTGCCAGCAGCTCTACAGGGGGGAACGAGCGGTACTTC. It translates to CASSSTGGNERYF.

The chain carries TRBV4-1 and TRBJ2-5, with TRBD2 matching 12 bases. Germline trimming cut 4 bases from V and 0 bases from J; bases unmatched to any gene: 3. This CDR3 is built from 16 residues. Germline CDR1 and CDR2: MGHRA and YSYEKL. The CDR3 loop reads CASSRWTSGDQETQYF. Written as DNA, the CDR3 is TGCGCCAGCAGCCGGTGGACTAGCGGGGACCAAGAGACCCAGTACTTC.

The J gene is TRBJ2-7, the V gene TRBV2, with TRBD2 as a possible D gene (5 bases). This CDR3 has 12 residues. V was trimmed by 8 bases and J by 0 bases, leaving 8 bases between them. Germline values: CDR1 SNHLY, CDR2 FYNNEI. CDR3 in DNA: TGTGCCAGCTCGGGATACTCCTACGAGCAGTACTTC. This gives the protein CASSGYSYEQYF.

The chain couples TRBV9 to TRBJ2-3; 7 bases line up with TRBD1. In germline, CDR1 is SGDLS, CDR2 YYNGEE. V lost 0 bases, J lost 1 base, and 2 bases stayed unmatched. The CDR3 contains 15 residues. In DNA, the CDR3 is TGTGCCAGCAGCGTAGAGGGGGCAGGCACAGATACGCAGTATTTT. Residues: CASSVEGAGTDTQYF.

V and J are TRBV6-1 and TRBJ1-6; the D is unclear. CDR1 and CDR2 (germline): MNHNS, SASEGT. V was trimmed by 11 bases and J by 6 bases, leaving 14 bases between them. The CDR3 totals 13 residues. The CDR3: CALRAAINSPLHF. The CDR3 nucleotides are TGTGCCCTACGAGCGGCTATTAATTCACCCCTCCACTTT.

V is TRBV5-6 and J is TRBJ2-2; D might be TRBD2 (6 bases). Germline assignment: CDR1 SGHDT and CDR2 YYEEEE. Trimming pared 2 bases from V and 3 bases from J, leaving 8 bases between. The CDR3 contains 14 residues. The DNA for the CDR3 is TGTGCCAGCAGCTTCAGGAGGGACACCGGGGAGCTGTTTTTT. Translating it yields CASSFRRDTGELFF.

The chain links TRBV16 to TRBJ2-7; D unclear. There are 13 residues in the CDR3. Trimming took off 1 base at V and 4 bases at J, with 8 bases between the two ends. Looked up from germline, CDR1 is KGHSY and CDR2 is FQNENV. The CDR3 DNA is TGTGCCAGCAGCCAATTGGCAGGTTACGAGCAGTACTTC. Amino acid sequence: CASSQLAGYEQYF.

This sequence joins TRBV2 and TRBJ1-5, with 12 nucleotides matching TRBD1. J was trimmed by 1 base and V by 6 bases; bases with no gene match: 16. In germline, CDR1 is SNHLY, CDR2 FYNNEI. The CDR3 runs to 20 residues. CDR3 sequence (DNA): TGTGCCAGCAGCCCGTATGGTCCGGGACAGGGGGCAGGGAGCAATCAGCCCCAGCATTTT. It yields the protein CASSPYGPGQGAGSNQPQHF.

V is TRBV29-1 and J is TRBJ1-4, with 9 nucleotides matching TRBD1. The CDR3 runs to 13 residues. Trimming took 7 bases from V and 6 from J; bases not matched to a gene: 6. Germline V gene sequence: CDR1 SQVTM, CDR2 ANQGSEA. The CDR3 here is CSGTGGLYEKLFF. CDR3 sequence (DNA): TGCAGCGGTACAGGGGGCCTATATGAAAAACTGTTTTTT.

V gene TRBV9 combines with J gene TRBJ1-2, with D maybe TRBD1 (5 bases). Trimming took 0 bases from V and 6 from J, leaving 18 bases between them. This CDR3 is built from 16 residues. Germline loops: CDR1 SGDLS, CDR2 YYNGEE. In nucleotides, the CDR3 is TGTGCCAGCAGCGTAGATTATGGGGCCCTGAATGATGGCTACACCTTC. Protein product: CASSVDYGALNDGYTF.

The rearrangement links TRBV14 to TRBJ1-1, with a tentative D call TRBD1 (6 bases). Trimming pared 6 bases from V and 4 bases from J, leaving 12 bases between. This CDR3 has 13 residues. Germline V gene data show CDR1 as SGHDN and CDR2 as FVKESK. The CDR3 reads CASSSQGFTEAFF. For the CDR3, the DNA is TGTGCCAGCAGTTCCCAGGGGTTCACTGAAGCTTTCTTT.

The chain recombines TRBV5-1 with TRBJ1-4; tentative D call: TRBD1 (5 bases). The length of the CDR3 is 14 residues. V was cut by 2 bases and J by 2 bases, with 7 bases left in between. From germline, CDR1 is SGHRS and CDR2 YFSETQ. This CDR3 is CASSFGGTNEKLFF. In nucleotides, the CDR3 is TGCGCCAGCAGCTTTGGGGGGACTAATGAAAAACTGTTTTTT. The full variable domain, with the rest looked up from reference TRBV5-1 and TRBJ1-4, is KAGVTQTPRYLIKTRGQQVTLSCSPISGHRSVSWYQQTPGQGLQFLFEYFSETQRNKGNFPGRFSGRQFSNSRSEMNVSTLELGDSALYLCASSFGGTNEKLFFGSGTQLSVL.

This chain links TRBV7-6 with TRBJ2-7; D call uncertain. CDR3 length equals 13 residues. In germline, CDR1 is SGHVS, CDR2 FNYEAQ. V lost 5 bases and J 3 bases, leaving 11 bases between the germline ends. The chain's CDR3 is CASSITPGYEQYF. CDR3 nucleotides: TGTGCCAGCAGCATTACCCCCGGCTACGAGCAGTACTTC.

About this clone: The junction shows a germline mismatch at one end, possibly a read error. J is TRBJ1-1 and V is TRBV27; 7 bases fit TRBD1. The CDR3 consists of 15 residues. Germline CDR1 reads MNHEY; CDR2 reads SMNVEV (reference sequence). CDR3 in amino acids: CASSLYRDSNTEAFF. As DNA, the CDR3 is TGTGCCAGCAGCTTATACCGGGACAGTAACACTGAAGCTTTCTTT.

This chain uses TRBV27 with TRBJ1-2; TRBD1 is a possible D gene (6 bases). Trimming removed 6 bases from V and 4 bases from J, with 24 bases in between. The CDR3 sequence is 17 residues long. Per the germline V gene, CDR1 is MNHEY and CDR2 is SMNVEV (reference sequence). CDR3 coding DNA: TGTGCCAGCAGCCATTCGGGACACCTCTCAAGGGCCTATGGCTACACCTTC. This gives the protein CASSHSGHLSRAYGYTF.

The chain combines TRBV10-3 with TRBJ2-7; TRBD2 matches 7 bases. Germline values: CDR1 ENHRY, CDR2 SYGVKD. CDR3 size: 13 residues. With 5 bases clipped from V and 2 bases from J, the junction kept 3 bases outside the gene matches. The CDR3 region is CAISNGGAYEQYF. As DNA, the CDR3 is TGTGCCATCAGTAATGGGGGGGCCTACGAGCAGTACTTC.

The chain links TRBV7-8 to TRBJ2-3; D might be TRBD2 (6 bases). The CDR3 sequence is 13 residues long. CDR1 and CDR2 (germline): SGHVS, FQNEAQ. V was cut by 5 bases and J by 2 bases, with 8 bases left in between. CDR3 in amino acids: CASSRDSTDTQYF. Written as DNA, the CDR3 is TGTGCCAGCAGCCGGGACTCCACAGATACGCAGTATTTT.

The rearrangement uses TRBV2 and TRBJ1-2; D is perhaps TRBD1 (6 bases). V was cut by 7 bases and J by 2 bases, with 17 bases left in between. The CDR3 spans 15 residues. Germline CDR1 is SNHLY and CDR2 is FYNNEI. The CDR3 nucleotides read TGTGCCAGCAAGATAGAGGGGACATCGAACTATGGCTACACCTTC. Amino acid sequence: CASKIEGTSNYGYTF.

The chain carries TRBV19 and TRBJ2-5, with 9 bases matching TRBD2. Losses at the gene ends were 10 bases for V and 4 bases for J; bases not matched to a gene: 7. This CDR3 is built from 13 residues. Germline-derived CDR1 and CDR2 are LNHDA and SQIVND (reference sequence). The CDR3 region has the DNA TGTGCCAATAATAGCGGGAGCCCAGAGACCCAGTACTTC. Its translation is CANNSGSPETQYF.

The rearrangement uses TRBV2 and TRBJ1-5; D is perhaps TRBD1 (6 bases). Germline values: CDR1 SNHLY, CDR2 FYNNEI. The CDR3 is 15 amino acids. Trimming removed 3 bases from V and 9 bases from J, with 18 bases in between. CDR3 residues: CASSEDRNPRGPQHF. The CDR3 bases are TGTGCCAGCAGTGAGGATAGGAACCCCAGGGGGCCCCAGCATTTT.

V is TRBV5-1 and J is TRBJ2-3, with 7 bases matching TRBD2. This CDR3 is 15 amino acids long. Germline V gene data show CDR1 as SGHRS and CDR2 as YFSETQ. Trimming took 2 bases from V and 5 from J; bases not matched to a gene: 8. CDR3 loop: CASSLYGGGIDTQYF. In nucleotides, the CDR3 is TGCGCCAGCAGCTTATACGGCGGGGGAATAGATACGCAGTATTTT.

The chain carries TRBV2 and TRBJ2-7; possible D gene TRBD2, 7 bases. The length of the CDR3 is 14 residues. Trimming removed 7 bases from V and 5 bases from J, with 18 bases in between. The germline gives CDR1 SNHLY, CDR2 FYNNEI. CDR3 residues: CASNSGGGPHEQYF. CDR3 nucleotides: TGTGCCAGCAACTCTGGGGGGGGGCCCCACGAGCAGTACTTC.